The 26 T cell receptor beta chains reported below all come from one sample, sequenced in a study of early T cells in non-severe SARS-CoV-2 infection. TCRdb fed the 5' RACE reads into MiXCR, producing one record per CDR3 protein. The table has tens of thousands of distinct CDR3 sequences, roughly 3.9% seen once. Material for sequencing was whole blood. The receptors come from an adult who was a healthcare worker with PCR-confirmed SARS-CoV-2 infection or an uninfected control (not recorded which).

This clonotype came up many times. The chain combines TRBV29-1 with TRBJ2-1; TRBD1 or TRBD2 may be the D gene (7 bases each). The CDR3 length is 16 residues. Trimming took 6 bases from V and 2 from J, leaving 20 bases between them. Germline assignment: CDR1 SQVTM and CDR2 ANQGSEA. Here the CDR3 reads CSVRPGGAGTYNEQFF. The CDR3 region has the DNA TGCAGCGTACGCCCAGGGGGGGCAGGGACCTACAATGAGCAGTTCTTC.

The chain uses TRBV18 and TRBJ2-5; weak D call: TRBD2 (6 bases). Germline lookup yields CDR1 KGHSH and CDR2 LQKENI. V shed 1 base and J shed 5 bases, with 11 bases lying between them. This CDR3 contains 14 residues. Here the CDR3 reads CASSPLMEGETQYF. CDR3 DNA: TGTGCCAGCTCACCACTCATGGAGGGCGAGACCCAGTACTTC.

This clonotype showed up many times. V usage is TRBV7-7 and J usage is TRBJ2-1; 7 bases line up with TRBD2. The J segment lost 12 bases and the V segment lost 5 bases, leaving 10 bases of the junction unmatched. The germline CDR1 and CDR2 sequences are SSHAT and FNYEAQ (reference sequence). The CDR3 extends over 13 amino acids. DNA of the CDR3: TGTGCCAGCAGCCGTAATACCGGGACTACGCAGTTCTTC. Its translation is CASSRNTGTTQFF.

This clonotype came up many times. J is TRBJ2-3 and V is TRBV20-1; 7 positions match TRBD1. The V gene's germline CDR1 is DFQATT and CDR2 SNEGSKA (reference sequence). The trim removed 0 bases at V and 12 bases at J, leaving 6 bases unmatched. The CDR3 length is 12 residues. DNA of the CDR3: TGCAGTGCTAGAGATCCCGGGACAGATCAGTATTTT. Encoded protein: CSARDPGTDQYF.

This clonotype was seen repeatedly, ten times or more. The chain recombines TRBV5-4 with TRBJ1-6; D gene ambiguous. CDR1 is SGHNT, CDR2 YYREEE, per germline (reference sequence). The CDR3 sequence is 12 residues long. Trimming cost V 1 base and J 9 bases, with 5 bases left between them. CDR3 protein: CASSLFGSPLHF. CDR3 sequence (DNA): TGTGCCAGCAGCTTGTTCGGTTCACCCCTCCACTTT.

This clonotype was seen many times. The chain carries TRBV20-1 and TRBJ2-3, with no clear D. CDR3 length: 13 residues. V dropped 3 bases and J dropped 6 bases, with 13 bases sitting between them. Germline CDR1 and CDR2: DFQATT and SNEGSKA (reference sequence). The CDR3 DNA reads TGCAGTGCTAGCCAGGTCTTACGGGATACGCAGTATTTT. Translating gives CSASQVLRDTQYF.

This clonotype has at least ten counts. This chain joins TRBV6-1 and TRBJ2-2; D not resolved. CDR1 is MNHNS and CDR2 is SASEGT in the germline V gene. CDR3 length: 12 amino acids. V was pared by 3 bases and J by 7 bases, with 6 bases between. CDR3 sequence (DNA): TGTGCCAGCAGTGATAATAGCGGGGAGCTGTTTTTT. Translation: CASSDNSGELFF.

This clonotype was seen more than once but under ten times. The V gene is TRBV7-2, the J gene TRBJ2-5, with a tentative D call TRBD1 (5 bases). This CDR3 region has 15 residues. V shed 1 base and J shed 5 bases, with 14 bases lying between them. Germline values: CDR1 SGHTA, CDR2 FQGNSA. The CDR3 bases are TGTGCCAGCAGCTTAGGTGGCAGGGCGGAGGAGACCCAGTACTTC. Translating gives CASSLGGRAEETQYF.

Many counts were recorded for this clonotype. The chain couples TRBV6-6 to TRBJ2-7; 9 positions agree with TRBD1. Unmatched junction bases numbered 5, after V lost 7 bases and J lost 1 base. This CDR3 region has 14 residues. Germline V gene lookup returns CDR1 MNHNY and CDR2 SVGAGI (reference sequence). In DNA form, the CDR3 reads TGTGCCAGCACCCGGACAGGGGAGTCCTACGAGCAGTACTTC. This codes for CASTRTGESYEQYF.

This clonotype was counted many times. This chain links TRBV19 with TRBJ1-1, with D tentatively TRBD1 (5 bases). CDR1 LNHDA and CDR2 SQIVND come from the germline V gene (reference sequence). The ends were cut back, 7 bases at V and 2 bases at J, with 8 bases in the middle. This CDR3 region has 12 residues. This CDR3 reads CASKQGNTEAFF. CDR3 bases: TGTGCCAGTAAGCAGGGAAACACTGAAGCTTTCTTT.

This clonotype was found many times. The J gene is TRBJ2-7, the V gene TRBV12-5, with 7 bases that match TRBD1. Germline-derived CDR1 and CDR2 are LGHNT and FRNRAP. The CDR3 spans 14 residues. With 2 bases clipped from V and 4 bases from J, the junction kept 5 bases outside the gene matches. DNA for the CDR3: TGTGCTAGTGGTTTGCCACAGGGGAGTTACGAGCAGTACTTC. This codes for CASGLPQGSYEQYF.

This clonotype occurred many times. The chain combines TRBV2 with TRBJ2-2, with D perhaps matching TRBD2 (5 bases). Trimming left V 3 bases short and J 6 bases short, with 11 bases between. Germline CDR1 and CDR2: SNHLY and FYNNEI. The CDR3 consists of 14 residues. CDR3 nucleotide sequence: TGTGCCAGCAGTGACATAGCGCAATCCGGGGAGCTGTTTTTT. It encodes CASSDIAQSGELFF.

This clonotype was recorded at least ten times. The CDR3 DNA follows: TGTGCCAGCAGCGCAAGGGGGGCAGGATGGGACTTGAACACTGAAGCTTTCTTT. This codes for CASSARGAGWDLNTEAFF. This sequence joins TRBV7-2 and TRBJ1-1; possible D gene TRBD1, 6 bases. Trimming took 5 bases from V and 0 from J, leaving 22 bases between them. The CDR3 sequence is 18 residues long. The germline CDR1 and CDR2 sequences are SGHTA and FQGNSA.

The V gene is TRBV6-6, the J gene TRBJ2-7, with TRBD1 identical over 11 bases. Germline-derived CDR1 and CDR2 are MNHNY and SVGAGI (reference sequence). The V and J ends lost 0 bases and 7 bases, in that order; junction bases with no gene match: 5. The CDR3 consists of 15 residues. The CDR3 bases are TGTGCCAGCAGTTACTCTGGACAGGGGGCTGAAGAGCAGTACTTC. Protein: CASSYSGQGAEEQYF.

V is TRBV30 and J is TRBJ1-2; D remains unclear. Germline CDR1 is GTSNPN and CDR2 is SVGIG (reference sequence). The CDR3 has 12 residues. Trimming removed 2 bases from V and 4 bases from J, with 8 bases in between. Written as DNA, the CDR3 is TGTGCCTGGAGTCTTCGGGTCTATGGCTACACCTTC. Amino acids: CAWSLRVYGYTF.

This clonotype was recorded many times. The chain carries TRBV7-2 and TRBJ2-3, with D unresolved. The CDR3 sequence is 16 residues long. CDR1 is SGHTA and CDR2 is FQGNSA in the germline V gene. Trimming shortened V by 1 base and J by 0 bases, and 11 bases separated the two germline ends. The CDR3 loop reads CASSLGGFSSTDTQYF. The CDR3, as DNA: TGTGCCAGCAGCTTAGGTGGCTTTTCTAGCACAGATACGCAGTATTTT.

This clonotype has a count of ten or more. The V and J genes are TRBV20-1 and TRBJ2-4, with TRBD1 identical over 9 bases. V lost 3 bases to trimming and J lost 0 bases; unmatched junction nucleotides: 6. CDR1 is DFQATT, CDR2 SNEGSKA, per germline (reference sequence). There are 16 residues in the CDR3. CDR3 loop: CSARTTGGLAKNIQYF. As DNA, the CDR3 is TGCAGTGCTAGGACGACAGGGGGACTAGCCAAAAACATTCAGTACTTC.

The gene calls are TRBV7-9 and TRBJ2-7; 10 nucleotides line up with TRBD2. The CDR3 sequence is 15 residues long. The germline gives CDR1 SEHNR, CDR2 FQNEAQ (reference sequence). After removal of 1 base from V and 4 bases from J, the junction contained 4 bases not matched to a gene. The DNA of the CDR3 is TGTGCCAGCAGCTTAGAAGCGGGGGGGCCGTACGAGCAGTACTTC. It encodes CASSLEAGGPYEQYF.

The rearrangement joins TRBV7-9 to TRBJ2-2; D unclear. The CDR3 totals 14 residues. Germline loops: CDR1 SEHNR, CDR2 FQNEAQ (reference sequence). Trimming pared 8 bases from V and 2 bases from J, leaving 12 bases between. The CDR3 sequence: CASGRAVNTGELFF. The CDR3 DNA sequence: TGTGCCAGCGGAAGGGCGGTAAACACCGGGGAGCTGTTTTTT.

This clonotype has at least ten counts. The chain couples TRBV24-1 to TRBJ1-5; 7 positions match TRBD1. The CDR3 is 12 residues long. The germline CDR1 and CDR2 sequences are KGHDR and SFDVKD. V shed 1 base and J 13 bases; nucleotides not matched to a gene: 3. The CDR3 protein is CATSDFGQVQHF. CDR3 sequence (DNA): TGTGCCACCAGTGATTTCGGACAGGTGCAGCATTTT.

This clonotype was seen ten or more times. The CDR3 spells CASSLPGSSSYNEQFF. The CDR3 DNA is TGTGCCAGCAGTTTACCGGGCAGTAGTTCCTACAATGAGCAGTTCTTC. This chain uses TRBV12-3 or TRBV12-4 with TRBJ2-1; unclear D gene. This CDR3 contains 16 residues. The V end was cut by 2 bases, the J end by 1 base, with 12 bases between.

In this sample, this clonotype turned up a few times. The gene calls are TRBV2 and TRBJ2-1; D possibly uses TRBD1 or TRBD2 (6 bases each). With 10 bases removed from V and 6 bases from J, the gap between germline ends came to 16 bases. Germline CDR1 is SNHLY and CDR2 is FYNNEI. The CDR3 is 13 residues long. The CDR3 DNA reads TGTGCCACCCCGGGGGCCCCGGTCAATGAGCAGTTCTTC. Translated, it gives CATPGAPVNEQFF.

At least ten counts were recorded for this clonotype. The chain joins TRBV7-9 to TRBJ2-7; the D gene is possibly TRBD1 (6 bases). The germline V gene has CDR1 SEHNR and CDR2 FQNEAQ (reference sequence). Trimming stripped 3 bases from V and 7 bases from J, with 19 bases between. The CDR3 has 15 residues. The CDR3 region is CASSLLPQGMGEQYF. In DNA, the CDR3 is TGTGCCAGCAGCTTGCTTCCCCAGGGGATGGGGGAGCAGTACTTC.

This clonotype was seen a few times. CDR3: CASSLGPDKNYGYTF. As DNA, the CDR3 is TGCGCCAGCAGCCTTGGACCGGACAAAAACTATGGCTACACCTTC. The chain has TRBV5-1 and TRBJ1-2; maybe TRBD1 (5 bases). CDR1 is SGHRS and CDR2 is YFSETQ in the germline V gene. Trimming shortened V by 4 bases and J by 2 bases, and 15 bases separated the two germline ends. This CDR3 spans 15 amino acids.

This clonotype was seen at least ten times. The chain joins TRBV5-4 to TRBJ2-5; TRBD2 matches 8 bases. The CDR3 length is 14 residues. CDR1 is SGHNT, CDR2 YYREEE, per germline (reference sequence). The J segment lost 5 bases and the V segment lost 1 base, leaving 4 bases of the junction unmatched. The CDR3 sequence is CASSLPGGAETQYF. The CDR3 region has the DNA TGTGCCAGCAGCTTGCCGGGAGGGGCGGAGACCCAGTACTTC. Filled out from reference TRBV5-4 and TRBJ2-5, the complete variable domain reads ETGVTQSPTHLIKTRGQQVTLRCSSQSGHNTVSWYQQALGQGPQFIFQYYREEENGRGNFPPRFSGLQFPNYSSELNVNALELDDSALYLCASSLPGGAETQYFGPGTRLLVL.

This clonotype was seen many times. An end of the junction differs from the germline gene, which may be a read error. The DNA of the CDR3 is TGCAGTGCTAGGGTCAATTCCAAAGGACAGATCTTC. Translated: CSARVNSKGQIF. The gene calls are TRBV20-1 and TRBJ2-1, with a possible D match to TRBD1 (6 bases). This CDR3 contains 12 residues. The V gene's germline CDR1 is DFQATT and CDR2 SNEGSKA (reference sequence).